This entry describes one T cell receptor beta chain. TCRdb keeps only in-frame clones here, not all; method: immunoSEQ multiplex PCR. The data contain 250,000 to 350,000 clones, under 95% of them singletons. In Cohort 3, a recovered donor had either two negative PCRs, clearance, or symptom resolution. These data are taken from a study of blood T cell repertoires in COVID-19. Background on the study: T cells, B-cell-depleted T cells, or PBMCs provided the cDNA or gDNA that served as material.

V was clipped by 4 bases and J by 6 bases, with 15 bases between them. The V gene's germline CDR1 is GTSNPN and CDR2 SVGIG (reference sequence). CDR3 size: 13 residues. The TCR originated in a man aged 60 to 69 who had recovered from COVID-19. Material: PBMCs or T cells enriched from blood (not recorded which). The chain is built from TRBV30 and TRBJ1-1; D call uncertain. The CDR3 nucleotides read TGTGCCTGGACGGAGGTTTCGGGGTCTGAAGCTTTCTTT. As protein: CAWTEVSGSEAFF.